The clone carrying this T cell receptor (beta chain) qualifies as large (0.1 to 1%). The sample comes from a study of OX40 agonist ivuxolimab in advanced cancers. Sequencing was performed with immunoSEQ multiplex PCR; in TCRdb, only in-frame clones are kept and a portion is missing. This sample yields fewer than 20,000 clones, of which about 81% are seen a single time; around 40% belongs to the top ten. Germline values: CDR1 MNHEY, CDR2 SMNVEV (reference sequence). The CDR3 has 14 residues. The V and J ends lost 6 bases and 2 bases respectively, with 11 bases between them. The chain carries TRBV27 and TRBJ1-5, with D possibly matching TRBD1 (6 bases). The TCR comes from an adult with an advanced solid tumor such as melanoma, head and neck, liver or kidney cancer. The sequencing used CD4+ or CD8+ T cells sorted from blood, collected in a trial of the OX40 agonist ivuxolimab. The CDR3 is CASSLRGGNQPQHF. Written as DNA, the CDR3 is TGTGCCAGCAGCCTCAGGGGCGGCAATCAGCCCCAGCATTTT.